This T cell receptor (beta chain) comes out of a study of blood T cell repertoires in COVID-19 (dated by TCRdb to about 2020). About the investigation overall: Collaborator samples came from the United States, Italy and Spain and covered acute and convalescent phases of COVID-19. The prospective study material was composed of cDNA or gDNA derived from T cells, B-cell-depleted T cells, or PBMCs. The dataset comprised deeply sampled blood TCRbeta repertoires from subjects exposed to, actively infected with, or recovered from COVID-19. The repertoires were released in a freely available public database meant as a resource for research on the immune response to SARS-CoV-2. Samples were obtained from the ongoing ImmuneRACE study (first 160 participants) and from about 1,300 subjects provided by 6 global collaborators. A de-identified subject ID, COVID-19 status, age in years and sex were almost always included in the sample metadata. Where available, HLA class I and class II types were taken from metadata supplied by the sample provider and were not determined by assay-based typing. Paper-wide results and their limitations: The quantity of clinical and demographic metadata differed by source and by participant and was supplied without curation.

For this clone: The antigen this receptor binds is unknown. No base-level quality is on record; no much larger clone is a single base apart.

The collaborating institutions used their own protocols to collect whole blood in K2EDTA tubes. For TCRbeta analysis, collaborator samples were shipped as frozen whole blood, as isolated PBMCs, or as DNA extracted from either sample type. Sequences SGHNT (CDR1) and YENEEA (CDR2) are obtained from the germline V gene. V lost 4 bases and J lost 3 bases, and the count of bases not matched to a germline gene is 13. Inclusive of the bounding cysteine and phenylalanine, the CDR3 is 18 residues long. The kept DNA is CDR3 alone, 54 bases in frame from the first base. The immunoSEQ Assay, a bias-controlled multiplex PCR, was used to amplify TCRbeta CDR3 regions from genomic DNA. The original pipeline was this. Nucleated cell counts per sample were estimated from amplification of reference gene primers within the assay. To quantify the absolute abundance of each unique TCRbeta CDR3 rearrangement, sequence reads were collapsed and filtered. For each sample, productive Simpson clonality was calculated by taking the square root of Simpson's diversity index across productive rearrangements. In TCRdb, the immuneACCESS table is reduced to in-frame sequences with V and J assigned. These tables do not hold every clone; where another copy was compared, an unresolved V gene accounts for under half, and the others remain unexplained. For V, J and clone size, that table is used; D and trimming come from the DNA. Here the sample has 86,000 or so clones; roughly 95% occur a single time. Of the sample, roughly 4% is held by the ten largest clones.

The V and J segments used are TRBV11-3 and TRBJ2-3; TRBD2 matches 10 bases in the middle. The sequence derives from a human donor with active COVID-19. The donor label of this sample is uncertain. Source material: peripheral blood. The DNA sequence is TGTGCCAGCAGCTCCCCCAGCGGGGGGGCAGGTGGAACAGATACGCAGTATTTT. Its protein is CASSSPSGGAGGTDTQYF.